These 7 T cell receptor beta chains share one sample of origin, sequenced in a study of T-cell reconstitution after alpha-beta-depleted transplantation in children. Unique molecular identifiers were built into the TCRbeta library. TCRdb processed the PCR reads anew with MiXCR; each CDR3 protein has one entry. The repertoire holds around 360,000 distinct CDR3 sequences, with about 9.4% as singletons. The material sequenced was PBMCs from the stem cell graft donor, taken from the stem cell graft. Receptors were obtained from a human donor who donated a stem cell graft to a child with acute lymphoblastic leukemia.

A few counts support this clonotype. V usage is TRBV2 and J usage is TRBJ2-1, with TRBD1 matching 12 bases. The germline CDR1 and CDR2 sequences are SNHLY and FYNNEI. CDR3 length equals 19 residues. Trimming cost V 1 base and J 6 bases; bases outside gene matches: 13. CDR3 nucleotides: TGTGCCAGCAGTGAAGTGAGGGGACAGGGGGCTGCCTTTTTCAATGAGCAGTTCTTC. Translated: CASSEVRGQGAAFFNEQFF.

The chain is built from TRBV12-3 or TRBV12-4 and TRBJ2-7; 11 bases match TRBD2. CDR3 length: 15 residues. J gave up 4 bases and V 5 bases, and 7 bases lay outside the gene matches. CDR3 loop: CASSPSLAGVYEQYF. The CDR3 nucleotides read TGTGCCAGCAGTCCCTCACTAGCGGGAGTATACGAGCAGTACTTC.

The rearrangement uses TRBV11-1 and TRBJ2-2, with TRBD2 as a possible D gene (5 bases). V dropped 2 bases and J dropped 6 bases, with 13 bases sitting between them. In germline, CDR1 is SGHAT, CDR2 FQDESV (reference sequence). CDR3 length: 15 amino acids. CDR3 in amino acids: CASSLQRYYSGELFF. The CDR3 nucleotides read TGTGCCAGCAGCTTACAGCGGTACTACTCCGGGGAGCTGTTTTTT.

This clonotype was recorded at least ten times. The chain combines TRBV28 with TRBJ1-1; D possibly corresponds to TRBD1 (6 bases). Germline V gene lookup returns CDR1 MDHEN and CDR2 SYDVKM. Trimming pared 7 bases from V and 8 bases from J, leaving 17 bases between. The CDR3 is 13 amino acids. The CDR3 loop is CASTGTPLSEAFF. In DNA form, the CDR3 reads TGTGCCAGCACCGGGACACCACTATCAGAAGCTTTCTTT.

This clonotype appeared a few times. At one end the junction does not follow the germline gene, possibly because of a read error. This chain uses TRBV6-1 with TRBJ2-2; TRBD1 matches 7 bases. Germline V lookup: CDR1 MNHNS, CDR2 SASEGT. The CDR3 is made up of 15 amino acids. CDR3 coding DNA: TGTGCCAGCAGTAAAGCGACAGGGTACACCGGGGAGCTGTTTTTT. Its protein is CASSKATGYTGELFF.

This clonotype was detected only a few times. This rearrangement joins TRBV12-3 or TRBV12-4 to TRBJ1-1, with 7 bases fitting TRBD1. The junction had 7 bases not matched to a gene; V was cut back by 5 bases and J by 4 bases. The CDR3 runs to 14 residues. In DNA, the CDR3 is TGTGCCAGCAGTGCCGGGACAGCGGGCACTGAAGCTTTCTTT. Translated: CASSAGTAGTEAFF.

At least ten counts were recorded for this clonotype. The chain links TRBV7-2 to TRBJ1-4; D uncertain. The germline V gene has CDR1 SGHTA and CDR2 FQGNSA. This CDR3 contains 15 residues. Trimming pared 5 bases from V and 5 bases from J, leaving 15 bases between. CDR3 region: CASSPDTFTNEKLFF. CDR3 bases: TGTGCCAGCAGCCCTGATACCTTCACGAATGAAAAACTGTTTTTT.